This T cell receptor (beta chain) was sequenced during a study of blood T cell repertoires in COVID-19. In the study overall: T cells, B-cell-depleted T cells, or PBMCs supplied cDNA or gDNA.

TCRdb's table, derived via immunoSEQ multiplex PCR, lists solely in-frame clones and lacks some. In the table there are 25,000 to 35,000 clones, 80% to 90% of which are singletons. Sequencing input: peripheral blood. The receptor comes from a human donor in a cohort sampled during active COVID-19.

The CDR3 nucleotides read TGTGCCTCCGTCGGGGGGTCTCCCTACAATGAGCAGTTCTTC. It specifies CASVGGSPYNEQFF. The chain has TRBV18 and TRBJ2-1; 7 bases are a match to TRBD2. The CDR3 has 14 amino acids. CDR1 is KGHSH and CDR2 is LQKENI in the germline V gene. V was pared by 11 bases and J by 2 bases, with 9 bases of the junction left unmatched.